This T cell receptor (beta chain) was profiled in a study of spatial heterogeneity in lung cancer. Study-level points and caveats: The number of expanded tumor alpha and beta chains correlated with mutation number.

Time point in this sample: sample taken at primary tumor resection. MiXCR, applied by TCRdb to the 5' RACE reads, yields one record per CDR3 protein. Of 20,000 to 30,000 distinct CDR3 sequences listed, more than 8% were seen once; the top ten hold roughly 7.7%. Concerning this clonotype itself: What it binds is not known.

Sequenced here: lung tumor tissue, sampled at surgery. This clonotype was obtained from a male donor with early-stage non-small cell lung cancer.

CDR3 sequence (DNA): TGCAGTGCTAGATGGGGGGCGGTGAACGCGAACACCGGGGAGCTGTTTTTT. Translation: CSARWGAVNANTGELFF. The chain couples TRBV20-1 to TRBJ2-2; D is possibly TRBD1 or TRBD2 (6 bases each). Between the trimmed V and J ends, which lost 2 bases and 0 bases, there was a span of 16 bases. Germline V gene lookup returns CDR1 DFQATT and CDR2 SNEGSKA (reference sequence). The CDR3 runs 17 residues.